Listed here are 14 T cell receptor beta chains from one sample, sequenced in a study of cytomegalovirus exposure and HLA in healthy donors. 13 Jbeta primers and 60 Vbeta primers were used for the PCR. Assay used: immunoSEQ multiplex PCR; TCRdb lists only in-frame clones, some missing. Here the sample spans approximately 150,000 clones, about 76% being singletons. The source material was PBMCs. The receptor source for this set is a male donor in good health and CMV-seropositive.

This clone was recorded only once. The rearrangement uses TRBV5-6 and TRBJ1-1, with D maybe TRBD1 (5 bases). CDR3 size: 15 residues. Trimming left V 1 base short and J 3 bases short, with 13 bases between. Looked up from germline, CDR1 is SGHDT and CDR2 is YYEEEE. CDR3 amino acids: CASSLPRDIYTEAFF. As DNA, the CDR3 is TGTGCCAGCAGCTTGCCCAGGGATATATACACTGAAGCTTTCTTT.

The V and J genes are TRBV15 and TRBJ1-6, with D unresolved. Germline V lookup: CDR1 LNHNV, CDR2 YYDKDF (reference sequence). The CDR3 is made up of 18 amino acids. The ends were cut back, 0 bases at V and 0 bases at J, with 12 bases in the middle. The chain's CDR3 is CATSRDLSGSSYNSPLHF. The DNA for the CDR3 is TGTGCCACCAGCAGAGATCTATCGGGGAGCTCCTATAATTCACCCCTCCACTTT.

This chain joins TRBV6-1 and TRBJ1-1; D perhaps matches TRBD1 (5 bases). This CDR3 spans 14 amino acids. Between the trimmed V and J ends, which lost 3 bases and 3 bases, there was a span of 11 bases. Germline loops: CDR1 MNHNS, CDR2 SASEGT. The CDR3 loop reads CASSDGARDTEAFF. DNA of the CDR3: TGTGCCAGCAGTGATGGGGCCAGGGACACTGAAGCTTTCTTT.

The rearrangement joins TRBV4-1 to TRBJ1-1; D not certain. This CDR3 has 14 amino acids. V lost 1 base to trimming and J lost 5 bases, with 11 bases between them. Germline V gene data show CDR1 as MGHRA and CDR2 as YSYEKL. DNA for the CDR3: TGCGCCAGCAGCCAAGTGGCCGGAGGGACTGAAGCTTTCTTT. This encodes CASSQVAGGTEAFF.

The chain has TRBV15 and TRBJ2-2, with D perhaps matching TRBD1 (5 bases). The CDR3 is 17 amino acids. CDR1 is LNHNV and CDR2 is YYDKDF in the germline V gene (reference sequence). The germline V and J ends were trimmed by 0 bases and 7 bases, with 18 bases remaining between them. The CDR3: CATSREGQGWQGGELFF. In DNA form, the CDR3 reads TGTGCCACCAGCAGAGAAGGGCAGGGCTGGCAGGGCGGGGAGCTGTTTTTT. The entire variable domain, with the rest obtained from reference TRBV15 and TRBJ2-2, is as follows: DAMVIQNPRYQVTQFGKPVTLSCSQTLNHNVMYWYQQKSSQAPKLLFHYYDKDFNNEADTPDNFQSRRPNTSFCFLDIRSPGLGDTAMYLCATSREGQGWQGGELFFGEGSRLTVL.

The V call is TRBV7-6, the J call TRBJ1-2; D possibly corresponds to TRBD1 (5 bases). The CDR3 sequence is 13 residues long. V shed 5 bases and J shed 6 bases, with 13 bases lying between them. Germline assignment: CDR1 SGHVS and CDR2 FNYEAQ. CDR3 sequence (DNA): TGTGCCAGCAGCCTCGGGACTGGGAATGGCTACACCTTC. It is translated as CASSLGTGNGYTF.

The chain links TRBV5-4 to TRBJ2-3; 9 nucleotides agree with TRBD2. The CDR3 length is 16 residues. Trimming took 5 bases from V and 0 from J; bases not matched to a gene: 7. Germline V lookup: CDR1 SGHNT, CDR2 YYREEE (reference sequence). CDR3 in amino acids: CASSRERGVSTDTQYF. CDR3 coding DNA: TGTGCCAGCAGTCGGGAGCGGGGGGTTAGCACAGATACGCAGTATTTT.

CDR3 DNA: TGTGCCAGCTCCCCTGGGGTAGGGGTTGGCTATGGCTACACCTTC. This sequence encodes CASSPGVGVGYGYTF. The rearrangement links TRBV7-6 to TRBJ1-2; D may be TRBD1 (5 bases). V lost 8 bases and J lost 4, with 20 bases in between. Germline-derived CDR1 and CDR2 are SGHVS and FNYEAQ. This CDR3 is 15 amino acids long.

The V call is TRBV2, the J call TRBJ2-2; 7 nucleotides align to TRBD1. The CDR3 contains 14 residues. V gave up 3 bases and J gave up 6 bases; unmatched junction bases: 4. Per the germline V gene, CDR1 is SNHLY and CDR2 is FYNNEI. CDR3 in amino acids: CASSDHRGAGELFF. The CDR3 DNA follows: TGTGCCAGCAGTGACCACAGGGGTGCCGGGGAGCTGTTTTTT. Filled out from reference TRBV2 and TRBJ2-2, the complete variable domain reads EPEVTQTPSHQVTQMGQEVILRCVPISNHLYFYWYRQILGQKVEFLVSFYNNEISEKSEIFDDQFSVERPDGSNFTLKIRSTKLEDSAMYFCASSDHRGAGELFFGEGSRLTVL.

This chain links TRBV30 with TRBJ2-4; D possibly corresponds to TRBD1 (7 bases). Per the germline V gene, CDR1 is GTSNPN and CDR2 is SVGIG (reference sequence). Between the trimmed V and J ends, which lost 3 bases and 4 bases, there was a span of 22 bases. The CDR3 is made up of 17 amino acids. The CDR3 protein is CAWRQGGISVHKNIQYF. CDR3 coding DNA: TGTGCCTGGAGGCAGGGGGGTATCTCGGTCCATAAAAACATTCAGTACTTC.

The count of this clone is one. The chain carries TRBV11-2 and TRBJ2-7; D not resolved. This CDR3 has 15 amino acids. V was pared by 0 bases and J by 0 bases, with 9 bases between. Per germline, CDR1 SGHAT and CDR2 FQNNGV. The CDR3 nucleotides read TGTGCCAGCAGCTTAGAAGGCGGCATCTCCTACGAGCAGTACTTC. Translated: CASSLEGGISYEQYF.

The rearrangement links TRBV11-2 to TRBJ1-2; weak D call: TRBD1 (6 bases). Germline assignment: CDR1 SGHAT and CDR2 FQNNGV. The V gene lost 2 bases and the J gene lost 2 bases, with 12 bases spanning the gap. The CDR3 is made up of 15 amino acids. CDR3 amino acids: CASSLFVDRNYGYTF. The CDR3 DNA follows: TGTGCCAGCAGCTTATTTGTTGACAGGAACTATGGCTACACCTTC.

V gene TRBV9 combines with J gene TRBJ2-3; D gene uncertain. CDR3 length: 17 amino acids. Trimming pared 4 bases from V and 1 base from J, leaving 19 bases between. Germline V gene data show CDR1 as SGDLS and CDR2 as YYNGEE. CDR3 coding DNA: TGTGCCAGCAGCTATCAAGGTAATAGGAGACGCACAGATACGCAGTATTTT. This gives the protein CASSYQGNRRRTDTQYF.

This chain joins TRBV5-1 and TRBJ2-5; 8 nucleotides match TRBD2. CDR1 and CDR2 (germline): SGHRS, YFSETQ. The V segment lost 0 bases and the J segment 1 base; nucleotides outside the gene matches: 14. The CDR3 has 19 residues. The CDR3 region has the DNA TGCGCCAGCAGCTTGGCTCCCAGCGGGGCGGGGGGACCCCAAGAGACCCAGTACTTC. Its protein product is CASSLAPSGAGGPQETQYF. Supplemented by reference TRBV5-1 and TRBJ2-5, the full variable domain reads KAGVTQTPRYLIKTRGQQVTLSCSPISGHRSVSWYQQTPGQGLQFLFEYFSETQRNKGNFPGRFSGRQFSNSRSEMNVSTLELGDSALYLCASSLAPSGAGGPQETQYFGPGTRLLVL.